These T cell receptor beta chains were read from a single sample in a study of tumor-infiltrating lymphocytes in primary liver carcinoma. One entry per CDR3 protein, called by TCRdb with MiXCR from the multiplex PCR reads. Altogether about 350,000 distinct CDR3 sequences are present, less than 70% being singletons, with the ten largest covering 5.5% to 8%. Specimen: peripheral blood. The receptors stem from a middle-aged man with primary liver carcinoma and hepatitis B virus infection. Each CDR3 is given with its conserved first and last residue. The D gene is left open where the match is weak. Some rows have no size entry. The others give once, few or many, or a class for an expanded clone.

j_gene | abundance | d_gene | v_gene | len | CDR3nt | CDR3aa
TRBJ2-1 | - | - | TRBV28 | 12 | TGTGCCAGCCTGAAACCGGGTCATGAGCAGTTCTTC | CASLKPGHEQFF
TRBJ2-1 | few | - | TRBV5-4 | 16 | TGTGCCAGCAGCTTGTTAGCCCCCTCGGTCTTCAATGAGCAGTTCTTC | CASSLLAPSVFNEQFF
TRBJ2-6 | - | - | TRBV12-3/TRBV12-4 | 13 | TGTGCTAGCAGAGGTACTGGGGCCAACGTCCTGACTTTC | CASRGTGANVLTF
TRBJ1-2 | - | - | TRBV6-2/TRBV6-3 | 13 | TGTGCCAGCAGGCTCGGACTTGGATATGGCTACACCTTC | CASRLGLGYGYTF
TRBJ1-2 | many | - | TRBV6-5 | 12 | TGTGCCAGCAGAGCAACGTTCTATGGCTACACCTTC | CASRATFYGYTF
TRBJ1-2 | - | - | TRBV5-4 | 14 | TGTGCCAGCAGCGACCGGGGGGGTAACAATGGCTACACCTTC | CASSDRGGNNGYTF
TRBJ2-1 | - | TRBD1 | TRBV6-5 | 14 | TGTGTCAGAAGCCTGACAGGGCAATACAATGAGCAGTTCTTC | CVRSLTGQYNEQFF
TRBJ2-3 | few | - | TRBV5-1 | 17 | TGCGCCAGCAGCTTGGGTATAAGTCCGGGGGAGGCAGATACGCAGTATTTT | CASSLGISPGEADTQYF
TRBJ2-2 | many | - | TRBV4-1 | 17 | TGCGCCAGCACCCAAGGGATAACGTTCGCGAACACCGGGGAGCTGTTTTTT | CASTQGITFANTGELFF
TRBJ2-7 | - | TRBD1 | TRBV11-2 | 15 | TGTACCAGCAGCTTATCCCCGGGACAGGCGGACGAGCAATACTTC | CTSSLSPGQADEQYF
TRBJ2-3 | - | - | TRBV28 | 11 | TGTGCCAGCACCACGGCAGATACGCAGTATTTT | CASTTADTQYF
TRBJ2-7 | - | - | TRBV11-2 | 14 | TGTGCCAGCAGCCCAACAGGGATCCTGCACGAGCAGTACTTC | CASSPTGILHEQYF
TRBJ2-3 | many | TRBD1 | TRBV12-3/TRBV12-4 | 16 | TGTGCCAGCAGTTTAGCGTCAGGGGGTAGAGCAGATACGCAGTATTTT | CASSLASGGRADTQYF
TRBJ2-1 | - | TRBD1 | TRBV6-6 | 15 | TGTGCCACTGCTAGGGGACAGGGAGGATTGGATGAGCAGTTCTTC | CATARGQGGLDEQFF
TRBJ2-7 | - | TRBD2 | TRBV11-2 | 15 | TGTGCCAGCAGCCCCCGGGTGGGACTAGCGTCCGAGCAGTATTTC | CASSPRVGLASEQYF
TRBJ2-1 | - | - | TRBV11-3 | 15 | TGTGCCAGCTTGTTTAGCCCTACCTCCTACAATGAGCAGTTCTTC | CASLFSPTSYNEQFF
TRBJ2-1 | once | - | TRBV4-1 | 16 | TGCGCCAGCAGCCCTGTGGGATTAGCGCTGAACAATGAGCAGTTCTTC | CASSPVGLALNNEQFF
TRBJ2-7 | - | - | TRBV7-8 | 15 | TGTGCCTGCACCTGGGGCGCGCCGGGCTCCTACGAGCAGTACTTC | CACTWGAPGSYEQYF
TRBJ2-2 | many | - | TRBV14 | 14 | TGTGCCAGCAGCCGGGAAATACTGACCGGGGAGCTGTTTTTT | CASSREILTGELFF
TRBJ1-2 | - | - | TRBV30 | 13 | TGTGCCTGGAGTGTATGGGGGGCAGATGGCTACACCTTC | CAWSVWGADGYTF
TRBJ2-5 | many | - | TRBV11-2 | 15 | TGTGCCAGCAGCTTCAGCTCGGGGGCTGGGGAGACCCAGTACTTC | CASSFSSGAGETQYF
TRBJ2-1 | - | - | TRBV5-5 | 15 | TGTGGCAGCGTGAAGAGGGAGGACCGGTACAATGAGCAGTTCTTC | CGSVKREDRYNEQFF
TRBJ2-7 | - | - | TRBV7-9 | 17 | TGTGCCAGCAGCCCAGGGGTGGGACATATGAAATCCTACGAGCAGTACTTC | CASSPGVGHMKSYEQYF
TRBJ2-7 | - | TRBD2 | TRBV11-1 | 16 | TGTGCCAGCAGCTCCGGGGCTAGCGGGAGGGAGTCCGAGCAGTACTTC | CASSSGASGRESEQYF
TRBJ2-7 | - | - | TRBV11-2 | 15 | TGTGCCAGCAACCAAGAGCCTCTGAGCTCCTACGAGCAGTACTTC | CASNQEPLSSYEQYF
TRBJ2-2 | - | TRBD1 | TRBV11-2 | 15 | TGTGCCGGCACGACTCGACAGGGGGGACCCGGTGAGCTGTTTTTT | CAGTTRQGGPGELFF
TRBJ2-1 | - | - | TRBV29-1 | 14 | TGCAGCGTTGAATATCGACTGACTTACAATGAGCAGCTCTTC | CSVEYRLTYNEQLF
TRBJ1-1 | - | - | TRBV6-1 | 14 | TGTGCCAGCAATGAATCATGGTTTGGGGCTGAAGCTTTCTTT | CASNESWFGAEAFF
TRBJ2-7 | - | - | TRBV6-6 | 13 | TGCGCCAGAGGAGATAGCGGAAACTACGAGCAGTACTTC | CARGDSGNYEQYF
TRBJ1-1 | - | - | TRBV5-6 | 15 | TGTGCCAGCAACTCTGCTGACAGCGGGAACACTGAAGCTTTCTTT | CASNSADSGNTEAFF
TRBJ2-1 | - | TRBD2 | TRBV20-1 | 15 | TGCAGTGCCCCGGGACTAGCGGTCTCCTACAATGAGCAGTTCTTC | CSAPGLAVSYNEQFF
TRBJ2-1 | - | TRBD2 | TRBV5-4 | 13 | TGTGCCAGTAGCTTGGCCGGGAGGAATGAGCAGTCCTTC | CASSLAGRNEQSF
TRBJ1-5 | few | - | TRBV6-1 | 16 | TGTGCCAGCAGAAGTTGGGGGCGGGCGAGCAATCAGCCCCAGCATTTT | CASRSWGRASNQPQHF
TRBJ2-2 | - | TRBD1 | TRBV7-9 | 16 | TGTGCCAGCAGACCACCGGGACAGGTTACCACCGGGGAGCTGTTTTTT | CASRPPGQVTTGELFF
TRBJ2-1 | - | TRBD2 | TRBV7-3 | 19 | TGTGCCAGCAGCTTAGCGAACCGGGGACTAGCGGGAGGCTACAATGAGCAGTTCTTC | CASSLANRGLAGGYNEQFF
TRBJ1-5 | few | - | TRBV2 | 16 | TGTGCCAGCAGGAGGACAGAGCCATATAGCAATCAGCCCCAGCATTTT | CASRRTEPYSNQPQHF
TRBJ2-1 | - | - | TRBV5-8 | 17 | TGTGCCAGCAGCTTGGGGCAGTTGGGGGGCTTCTACAATGAGCAGTTCTTC | CASSLGQLGGFYNEQFF
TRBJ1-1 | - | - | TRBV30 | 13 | TGTGCCTGGAGTTCTTACACGAACACTGAAGCTTTCTTT | CAWSSYTNTEAFF
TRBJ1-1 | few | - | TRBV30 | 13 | TGTGCCTGGAGTGCAAGGGTGGGTACTGAAGCTTTCTTT | CAWSARVGTEAFF
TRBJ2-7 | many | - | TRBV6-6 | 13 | TGTGCCAGCAGTGGATACGGGACCTACGAGCAGTACTTC | CASSGYGTYEQYF
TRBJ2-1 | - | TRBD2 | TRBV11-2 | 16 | TGTGCCAGCAGCTTAGTTTATAGCGGGGGGCCCAATGAGCAGTTCTTC | CASSLVYSGGPNEQFF
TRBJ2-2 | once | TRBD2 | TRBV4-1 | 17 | TGCGCTAGCAGCCCCCGCGGCGGACTAGCGATCACCGGGGAGCTGGTTTTT | CASSPRGGLAITGELVF
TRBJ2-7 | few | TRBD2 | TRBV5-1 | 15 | TGCGCCAGCAGCTTGACTAGCGGGAGGGCCGGTGAGCAGTACTTC | CASSLTSGRAGEQYF
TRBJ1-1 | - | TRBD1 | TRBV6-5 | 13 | TGTGCCAGCAGCCTAAAATCGACAGGGAAGGCTTTCTTT | CASSLKSTGKAFF
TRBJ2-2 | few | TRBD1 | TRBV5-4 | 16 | TGTGCCAGTAGCTTGGGCGGGACAGGGGGCCCCGGGGAGCTGTTTTTT | CASSLGGTGGPGELFF
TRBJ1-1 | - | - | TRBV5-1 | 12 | TGCGCCAGGATACTCGTGAGGGCTGAAGCTTTCTTT | CARILVRAEAFF
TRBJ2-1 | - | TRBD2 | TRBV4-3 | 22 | TGCGCCAGCAGCCAAAGTAGGACCGGGACTAGCGGGAGGGCCGCTTTGAACAATGAGCAGTTCTTC | CASSQSRTGTSGRAALNNEQFF
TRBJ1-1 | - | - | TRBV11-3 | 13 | TGTGCCAGCAGTCGATCGACGGGCACTGAAGCTTTCTTT | CASSRSTGTEAFF
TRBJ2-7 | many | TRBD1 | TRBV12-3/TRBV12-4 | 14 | TGTGCCAGCAGTCACCGGGACAGGGACTACGAGCAGTACTTC | CASSHRDRDYEQYF
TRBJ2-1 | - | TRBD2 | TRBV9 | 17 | TGTGCCAGCAGCCCCCATGCAACTAGCGGGATTTACAATGAGCAGTTCTTC | CASSPHATSGIYNEQFF
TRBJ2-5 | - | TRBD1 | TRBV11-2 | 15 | TGTACCAGCAACTTATATCAGGGGGACGGGGAGACCCAGTACTTC | CTSNLYQGDGETQYF
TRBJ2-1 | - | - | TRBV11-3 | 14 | TGTGCCAGCAGCTTAGATGGGACGAACAATGAGCCGTTCTTC | CASSLDGTNNEPFF
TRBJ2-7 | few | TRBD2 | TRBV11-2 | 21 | TGTGCCAGCACCCCAGACAGGATACTAGCGGGAGGTAAGTTCTGGGAGTACGAGCAGTACTTC | CASTPDRILAGGKFWEYEQYF